This T cell receptor (beta chain) was sequenced in a study of cytotoxic CD8 clonotypes in ibrutinib-treated CLL (dated by TCRdb to the early 2020s). Regarding the complete study: The cohort included around 15 treatment-naive and ten to eleven relapsed/refractory patients; around 17 were IGHV unmutated. Responses were partial in 24 patients and complete in 2; after median about 63 months follow-up, roughly 14 stayed in remission and about twelve progressed. Response samples were taken after a median of approximately eleven months on treatment, ranging from about 6 to 40 months. On average, each sample yielded around 250,000 productive templates and about 94,000 productive rearrangements. Longitudinal samples were available for 26 of the 86 trial participants. Cryopreserved peripheral blood mononuclear cells were collected at three points: before therapy, at response, and at either sustained remission or disease progression. All remission and progressive disease samples were collected while patients were still receiving ibrutinib. Overall results and qualifications from the work: Public clonotypes were found to be uncommon and were observed to contract or remain stable during treatment; the increase in clonality was shown to reflect expansion of private clonotypes at ibrutinib response. Baseline clonality was found to be higher than that of age-matched healthy donors and was strongly correlated with circulating CD8+ T-cell counts. Clonality rose at ibrutinib response, remained stable during sustained remission, and dropped back toward baseline at progression. Sampling times were not matched between patients in sustained remission and patients whose disease was progressing, and lymph node repertoires were not examined.

V sheds 5 bases and J sheds 0 bases, leaving 11 bases between their ends. From the germline V gene (reference sequence), CDR1 is MNHNY and CDR2 is SVGAGI. Its CDR3 holds 15 amino acids, cysteine through phenylalanine. Only CDR3 DNA is held: 45 bases, read in frame from base 1. This specimen's time point label, per the study, means: about a year on ibrutinib. For TCR beta library preparation, roughly 2.2 micrograms of genomic DNA was extracted from cryopreserved PBMCs. High-throughput TCR beta sequencing was performed on longitudinal blood samples from CLL patients receiving ibrutinib monotherapy. Patients were enrolled in a phase 2 open-label single-center ibrutinib monotherapy trial. About this clone itself: Its antigen remains unidentified. Base quality data are lacking; no much larger clone is found one base away.

Each clonotype received, on average, around 10x coverage in deep resolution sequencing performed on a MiSeq, where the target depth lay between 1 in 1 million and 1 in 200,000 T cells. The immunoSEQ hsTCRB Kit was used to generate the TCR beta libraries. The authors' analysis ran thus. The data were analyzed with ImmunoSEQ Analyzer and ImmunoSEQ Data Assistant, and V, D and J gene assignments followed IMGT definitions. Clonality, which ranges from 0 to 1, was calculated as one minus the normalized Shannon entropy of productive rearrangement frequencies. Public clonotype analysis was restricted to overrepresented clonotypes comprising at least 0.05% of each patient's repertoire. Thirteen age-matched healthy donor repertoires from immuneACCESS were used as controls for clonality. Entries here come from immuneACCESS through TCRdb and include only in-frame sequences with V and J called. Some clones fail to appear in such tables; in the studies checked, an unresolved V gene covers under half of the shortfall, and the cause of the remainder is unknown. D and trimming were read from the DNA, whereas the V and J calls and clone size are those reported in that table. Across this sample there are nearly 85,000 clones, with around 79% seen only once. The ten largest account for more than 4.5% of the sample.

The rearranged chain carries TRBV6-6 and TRBJ1-3; a tentative D match to TRBD1 spans 5 bases. The specimen was PBMCs, collected after 12 months of ibrutinib treatment. This clonotype was obtained from a human donor with chronic lymphocytic leukemia. CDR3 region: CASSVGALSGNTIYF. The DNA reads as follows: TGTGCCAGCAGTGTCGGGGCGCTCTCTGGAAACACCATATATTTT.